Here is one T cell receptor beta chain with its context. The table came from immunoSEQ multiplex PCR; TCRdb's copy has only in-frame clones and leaves some out. The sample consists of 410,000 or so clones, approximately 89% of them appearing once. These data come from a study of blood T cell repertoires in COVID-19. At the level of the study: Researchers got acute and convalescent COVID-19 samples from the United States, Italy and Spain.

Trimming removed 5 bases from V and 8 bases from J; junction bases left unmatched: 6. The length of the CDR3 is 14 residues. The germline gives CDR1 SGHAT, CDR2 FQNNGV. The chain has TRBV11-2 and TRBJ1-4; 9 bases are a match to TRBD1. This sequence was found in a woman aged 40-49 years with COVID-19, enrolled during active disease. Material: peripheral blood. For the CDR3, the DNA is TGTGCCAGCAGCCCACAGGGGGCAAGAGAAAAACTGTTTTTT. Translating it yields CASSPQGAREKLFF.